Listed here are 25 T cell receptor beta chains from one sample, sequenced in a study of T cell responses to AZD1222 COVID-19 vaccine. This table comes from immunoSEQ multiplex PCR, and its TCRdb copy is limited to in-frame clones, with some not included. The table records some 120,000 clones, approximately 87% of them present only once. This sample comprised peripheral blood, obtained on day 0 of AZD1222 vaccination. The receptors were gathered from an adult in good health.

This chain connects TRBV19 to TRBJ1-1; D is uncertain. Germline V gives CDR1 LNHDA, CDR2 SQIVND (reference sequence). The CDR3 is 13 amino acids. The V end lost 3 bases, the J end lost 7 bases, and 12 bases lay between the germline ends. CDR3 amino acids: CASSITSRHEAFF. As DNA, the CDR3 is TGTGCCAGTAGTATTACTAGCAGACATGAAGCTTTCTTT.

This chain uses TRBV19 with TRBJ1-1; tentative D call: TRBD1 (5 bases). Trimming removed 5 bases at V and 5 bases at J, with 15 bases between. The CDR3 is 14 residues long. Germline CDR1 is LNHDA and CDR2 is SQIVND (reference sequence). The CDR3 bases are TGTGCCAGTAGTCCCGGGGGGGGTGGAACTGAAGCTTTCTTT. Translating gives CASSPGGGGTEAFF.

The table lists this clone with a few counts. The rearrangement joins TRBV6-2 or TRBV6-3 to TRBJ2-1, with 13 bases lining up with TRBD2. CDR1 and CDR2 from the germline V gene are MNHEY and SVGEGT. The V and J ends lost 2 bases and 9 bases, in that order; junction bases with no gene match: 4. This CDR3 spans 15 amino acids. The CDR3 DNA is TGTGCCAGCAGTTACGGACTAGCGGGAGTTGGTGAGCAGTTCTTC. It is translated as CASSYGLAGVGEQFF.

The chain has TRBV5-1 and TRBJ1-1; D is unclear. Germline loops: CDR1 SGHRS, CDR2 YFSETQ. The ends were cut back, 1 base at V and 3 bases at J, with 4 bases in the middle. This CDR3 has 12 residues. The CDR3 nucleotides read TGCGCCAGCAGCTTGAGGGACACTGAAGCTTTCTTT. Protein sequence: CASSLRDTEAFF.

The J gene is TRBJ1-1, the V gene TRBV29-1; D is possibly TRBD1 (5 bases). Germline V gene sequence: CDR1 SQVTM, CDR2 ANQGSEA. V was shortened by 4 bases and J by 4 bases, with 10 bases between the two germline ends. The CDR3 is 12 amino acids. DNA of the CDR3: TGCAGCGTTGGGGGGGGAAGCACTGAAGCTTTCTTT. Translation: CSVGGGSTEAFF.

The J gene is TRBJ2-1, the V gene TRBV28; possibly TRBD1 for D (5 bases). V gave up 4 bases and J gave up 2 bases, with 12 bases separating them. The length of the CDR3 is 15 residues. Germline CDR1 is MDHEN and CDR2 is SYDVKM. The CDR3 reads CASSSPQGPYNEQFF. CDR3 coding DNA: TGTGCCAGCAGTTCACCTCAGGGTCCCTACAATGAGCAGTTCTTC.

This clone is a singleton in its sample. The chain is built from TRBV7-9 and TRBJ1-3; D possibly corresponds to TRBD1 (5 bases). The CDR3 covers 15 residues. V was shortened by 1 base and J by 1 base, with 8 bases between the two germline ends. Germline lookup yields CDR1 SEHNR and CDR2 FQNEAQ (reference sequence). The CDR3 region is CASSLGGESGNTIYF. CDR3 nucleotide sequence: TGTGCCAGCAGCTTAGGGGGGGAATCTGGAAACACCATATATTTT.

The chain has TRBV25-1 and TRBJ1-6; TRBD1 aligns across 8 bases. Unmatched junction bases numbered 8, after V lost 6 bases and J lost 7 bases. The CDR3 sequence is 15 residues long. Germline lookup yields CDR1 MGHDK and CDR2 SYGVNS. CDR3 sequence (DNA): TGTGCCAGCAGAGAAGACAGGGGCTTCAATTCACCCCTCCACTTT. It codes for CASREDRGFNSPLHF.

This chain joins TRBV4-1 and TRBJ2-1; no clear D. The germline V gene encodes CDR1 MGHRA and CDR2 YSYEKL. Trimming pared 2 bases from V and 4 bases from J, leaving 6 bases between. The CDR3 spans 13 residues. Here the CDR3 reads CASSQTVYNEQFF. DNA of the CDR3: TGCGCCAGCAGCCAAACGGTATACAATGAGCAGTTCTTC.

The rearrangement links TRBV3-1 (or the pseudogene TRBV3-2) to TRBJ2-3; the match to TRBD2 covers 16 bases. With V trimmed by 0 bases and J by 5 bases, 8 bases remained unmatched. CDR3 size: 19 residues. Germline assignment: CDR1 LGHDT and CDR2 YNNKEL (reference sequence). In DNA form, the CDR3 reads TGTGCCAGCAGCCAAGAAGTAGGGACTAGCGGGAGGGCGGTAGATACGCAGTATTTT. It specifies CASSQEVGTSGRAVDTQYF.

The chain joins TRBV5-1 to TRBJ1-5; D unresolved. V was trimmed by 0 bases and J by 2 bases, leaving 3 bases between them. The CDR3 is 13 amino acids. The germline gives CDR1 SGHRS, CDR2 YFSETQ. CDR3 nucleotides: TGCGCCAGCAGCTTGGATGGCAATCAGCCCCAGCATTTT. Translating it yields CASSLDGNQPQHF.

The rearrangement joins TRBV5-1 to TRBJ2-2; 7 nucleotides match TRBD1. The CDR3 loop spans 15 amino acids. V shed 2 bases and J 6 bases; nucleotides not matched to a gene: 7. The germline V gene encodes CDR1 SGHRS and CDR2 YFSETQ. The CDR3 DNA sequence: TGCGCCAGCAGCTTAACAGGGGATGGGGCCGGGGAGCTGTTTTTT. It codes for CASSLTGDGAGELFF.

The chain uses TRBV29-1 and TRBJ1-4; 8 bases agree with TRBD1. Per the germline V gene, CDR1 is SQVTM and CDR2 is ANQGSEA. Germline trimming cut 7 bases from V and 4 bases from J; bases unmatched to any gene: 5. The CDR3 covers 13 residues. The CDR3 coding sequence is TGCAGCGCGGGACAGGCATTTAATGAAAAACTGTTTTTT. Protein: CSAGQAFNEKLFF.

The rearrangement uses TRBV10-3 and TRBJ1-1; no definite D call. V was cut by 7 bases and J by 3 bases, with 15 bases left in between. This CDR3 spans 14 amino acids. Germline CDR1 ENHRY, CDR2 SYGVKD. The CDR3 protein is CAIKGTPQDTEAFF. The CDR3 DNA follows: TGTGCCATCAAGGGAACGCCGCAAGACACTGAAGCTTTCTTT.

The chain combines TRBV6-1 with TRBJ1-3; no reliable D call. V was pared by 1 base and J by 0 bases, with 13 bases between. CDR3 size: 17 residues. CDR1 and CDR2 from the germline V gene are MNHNS and SASEGT. The CDR3 sequence is CASSEGKGYSSGNTIYF. The DNA for the CDR3 is TGTGCCAGCAGTGAAGGAAAAGGGTACTCCTCTGGAAACACCATATATTTT.

The chain employs TRBV7-9 and TRBJ1-4; no reliable D call. Germline CDR1 reads SEHNR; CDR2 reads FQNEAQ (reference sequence). With 2 bases removed from V and 5 bases from J, the gap between germline ends came to 9 bases. This CDR3 spans 14 amino acids. CDR3 coding DNA: TGTGCCAGCAGCTTACGGTTGGGGAATGAAAAACTGTTTTTT. Encoded protein: CASSLRLGNEKLFF.

V is TRBV4-3 and J is TRBJ2-2, with TRBD1 identical over 9 bases. Germline V gene sequence: CDR1 LGHNA, CDR2 YSLEER. With 4 bases clipped from V and 5 bases from J, the junction kept 11 bases outside the gene matches. The CDR3 totals 17 residues. Here the CDR3 reads CASSPPTGGERTGELFF. CDR3 nucleotides: TGCGCCAGCAGCCCCCCTACAGGGGGCGAAAGGACCGGGGAGCTGTTTTTT.

This rearrangement joins TRBV25-1 to TRBJ2-5; D remains ambiguous. V lost 1 base, J lost 2 bases, and 11 bases lay in between. CDR3 length equals 15 residues. The germline V gene has CDR1 MGHDK and CDR2 SYGVNS. The CDR3 sequence: CASSELGRYQETQYF. The CDR3 nucleotides are TGTGCCAGCAGTGAATTGGGCCGGTATCAAGAGACCCAGTACTTC.

J is TRBJ2-7 and V is TRBV2; D is unclear. Per the germline V gene, CDR1 is SNHLY and CDR2 is FYNNEI. With 8 bases removed from V and 6 bases from J, the gap between germline ends came to 11 bases. The CDR3 is 11 residues long. The CDR3 coding sequence is TGTGCCAGCCAATTAGAAACCGAGCAGTACTTC. Protein product: CASQLETEQYF.

The rearrangement joins TRBV5-8 to TRBJ1-5; D not certain. Germline V gene data show CDR1 as SGHTS and CDR2 as YDEGEE. The ends were cut back, 0 bases at V and 6 bases at J, with 16 bases in the middle. There are 16 residues in the CDR3. The CDR3 DNA reads TGTGCCAGCAGCTTGGACCGGTCTCGGCTCGGTCAGCCCCAGCATTTT. It yields the protein CASSLDRSRLGQPQHF.

This clone has only one observation. The rearrangement joins TRBV30 to TRBJ1-4, with D possibly TRBD1 on 6 matching bases. There are 18 residues in the CDR3. Germline V lookup: CDR1 GTSNPN, CDR2 SVGIG (reference sequence). Trimming left V 0 bases short and J 8 bases short, with 25 bases between. The CDR3 loop is CAWSVRSSGGSQAEKLFF. CDR3 bases: TGTGCCTGGAGTGTACGATCTTCGGGGGGCAGTCAAGCGGAAAAACTGTTTTTT.

This rearrangement joins TRBV9 to TRBJ2-5; D remains unclear. Germline CDR1 SGDLS, CDR2 YYNGEE. The CDR3 has 14 residues. V shed 4 bases and J shed 0 bases, with 10 bases lying between them. This chain's CDR3 is CASSPNWHQETQYF. CDR3 in DNA: TGTGCCAGCAGCCCTAATTGGCACCAAGAGACCCAGTACTTC.

This clone occurred once. This CDR3 reads CASRGGLGTEAFF. The CDR3 DNA sequence: TGTGCCTCCAGGGGGGGGCTCGGCACTGAAGCTTTCTTT. The rearrangement uses TRBV6-5 and TRBJ1-1; 7 bases line up with TRBD1. This CDR3 spans 13 amino acids. V trimming: 11 bases; J trimming: 4 bases; junction bases outside the gene matches: 10. Germline assignment: CDR1 MNHEY and CDR2 SVGAGI.

The V call is TRBV19, the J call TRBJ2-1, with D uncertain. The germline gives CDR1 LNHDA, CDR2 SQIVND (reference sequence). V lost 10 bases, J lost 4 bases, and 20 bases lay in between. The CDR3 extends over 15 amino acids. The CDR3 protein is CATQVKGFGYNEQFF. CDR3 bases: TGTGCCACCCAGGTGAAGGGTTTCGGTTACAATGAGCAGTTCTTC.

The V call is TRBV6-5, the J call TRBJ1-2; the D gene is possibly TRBD1 (6 bases). Germline values: CDR1 MNHEY, CDR2 SVGAGI. The CDR3 has 14 amino acids. Trimming took 5 bases from V and 5 from J, leaving 15 bases between them. The CDR3 reads CASSRRGLGYGYTF. CDR3 DNA sequence: TGTGCCAGCAGTCGCAGGGGACTGGGGTATGGCTACACCTTC.